The 9 T cell receptor beta chains listed next were all sequenced from one sample in a study of response to subunit inactivated influenza vaccine. TCRdb ran MiXCR on the RT-PCR reads and lists one entry per CDR3 protein. The repertoire includes hundreds of thousands of distinct CDR3 sequences, 15% to 17% of them detected once, and about 9.9% sits in the top ten. The sequencing here drew on PBMCs from blood, taken 12 days after vaccination. The receptors originated from a man over 45 who received an inactivated influenza vaccine.

This clonotype came up once. The rearrangement joins TRBV20-1 to TRBJ1-1, with D perhaps TRBD1 (5 bases). V dropped 3 bases and J dropped 6 bases, with 14 bases sitting between them. Germline values: CDR1 DFQATT, CDR2 SNEGSKA (reference sequence). The CDR3 loop spans 13 amino acids. CDR3 protein: CSARGLTGAEAFF. CDR3 DNA: TGCAGTGCTAGGGGACTCACGGGGGCTGAAGCTTTCTTT.

This clonotype came up a few times. The chain uses TRBV5-1 and TRBJ2-7, with D tentatively TRBD1 (6 bases). Trimming took 0 bases from V and 1 from J, leaving 8 bases between them. CDR1 and CDR2 (germline): SGHRS, YFSETQ. The CDR3 sequence is 14 residues long. The chain's CDR3 is CASSLGDKSYEQYF. Here the CDR3 DNA reads TGCGCCAGCAGCTTGGGGGACAAGTCCTACGAGCAGTACTTC.

The J gene is TRBJ1-1, the V gene TRBV15; D unresolved. V was trimmed by 0 bases and J by 11 bases, leaving 16 bases between them. CDR3 length: 14 amino acids. Germline lookup yields CDR1 LNHNV and CDR2 YYDKDF (reference sequence). The CDR3 nucleotides are TGTGCCACCAGCAGAGATAGGTGGCAACGGGCGGCTTTCTTT. Encoded protein: CATSRDRWQRAAFF.

As to this clonotype: This may stem from a read error, because a much larger clone lies one nucleotide away. Here the CDR3 DNA reads TGCGCCAGCAGCTCCATTAGCGGGGTCGGTTACAATGAGCAGTTCTTC. Translating it yields CASSSISGVGYNEQFF. The chain uses TRBV5-1 and TRBJ2-1, with 8 bases identical to TRBD2. CDR1 and CDR2 from the germline V gene are SGHRS and YFSETQ. Unmatched junction bases numbered 9, after V lost 3 bases and J lost 4 bases. The CDR3 is 16 amino acids.

The chain recombines TRBV6-5 with TRBJ2-3; 8 bases are shared with TRBD1. The V gene's germline CDR1 is MNHEY and CDR2 SVGAGI. There are 18 residues in the CDR3. The ends lost 0 bases at V and 2 bases at J; junction bases unmatched: 10. Written as DNA, the CDR3 is TGTGCCAGCAGTTACTCCCTGACAGGGGCCGGAACCACAGATACGCAGTATTTT. Protein sequence: CASSYSLTGAGTTDTQYF.

The chain links TRBV10-2 to TRBJ2-7; 11 positions agree with TRBD2. The CDR3 consists of 16 residues. J lost 7 bases, V lost 7 bases, and 15 bases had no gene match. Germline loops: CDR1 WSHSY, CDR2 SAAADI. CDR3 region: CASIPPTSGGPREQYF. Written as DNA, the CDR3 is TGCGCCAGCATTCCTCCAACTAGCGGGGGCCCCAGGGAGCAGTACTTC.

This rearrangement joins TRBV28 to TRBJ2-6; no clear D. CDR1 and CDR2 (germline): MDHEN, SYDVKM. CDR3 size: 19 residues. Between the trimmed V and J ends, which lost 2 bases and 0 bases, there was a span of 17 bases. The CDR3 DNA reads as TGTGCCAGCAGTTTAAAATCTAACAGATTCATCTCTGGGGCCAACGTCCTGACTTTC. As protein: CASSLKSNRFISGANVLTF. The whole variable domain, remainder taken from reference TRBV28 and TRBJ2-6, is DVKVTQSSRYLVKRTGEKVFLECVQDMDHENMFWYRQDPGLGLRLIYFSYDVKMKEKGDIPEGYSVSREKKERFSLILESASTNQTSMYLCASSLKSNRFISGANVLTFGAGSRLTVL.

At least ten counts were recorded for this clonotype. The rearrangement uses TRBV6-5 and TRBJ1-5, with D possibly TRBD1 on 5 matching bases. This CDR3 comprises 15 residues. Per the germline V gene, CDR1 is MNHEY and CDR2 is SVGAGI. Trimming cost V 0 bases and J 0 bases, with 6 bases left between them. The CDR3 DNA sequence: TGTGCCAGCAGTTACTCAAGGGGTAGCAATCAGCCCCAGCATTTT. It codes for CASSYSRGSNQPQHF.

The gene calls are TRBV10-3 and TRBJ2-1; TRBD1 agrees at 9 bases. J was trimmed by 0 bases and V by 6 bases; bases with no gene match: 3. The CDR3 has 15 amino acids. Germline CDR1 reads ENHRY; CDR2 reads SYGVKD. The CDR3 protein is CAIRKQGASYNEQFF. In DNA form, the CDR3 reads TGTGCCATCAGGAAACAGGGGGCCTCCTACAATGAGCAGTTCTTC.